This T cell receptor beta chain is from a study of blood T cell repertoires in COVID-19. As for the study in general: PBMCs, B-cell-depleted T cells, or T cells were the source of the cDNA or gDNA that made up the material.

Individuals drawn from 24 US areas were about 18 to 100 years old. Cohort placement rested on clinical history that participants reported themselves. The CDR3 runs to 16 residues. The germline gives CDR1 MGHDK, CDR2 SYGVNS. J was trimmed by 7 bases and V by 5 bases; bases with no gene match: 14. In the original analysis: Reference gene primer amplification yielded estimated nucleated cell counts. Assay used: immunoSEQ multiplex PCR; TCRdb lists only in-frame clones, some missing. V and J calls and clone size follow that table, whereas D and trimming were derived from the DNA. The table has around 140,000 clones, roughly 87% seen once.

The sample consisted of PBMCs or T cells enriched from blood (not recorded which). The V and J genes are TRBV25-1 and TRBJ1-5; 7 bases match TRBD1. This clonotype was sampled from a woman in her forties who had been exposed to COVID-19. Here the CDR3 reads CASSPSPGTVDQPQHF. DNA for the CDR3: TGTGCCAGCAGTCCATCCCCCGGGACAGTGGACCAGCCCCAGCATTTT.